Shown below are 22 T cell receptor beta chains from a single sample sequenced in a study of T cell changes during pregnancy in multiple sclerosis. Libraries were prepared by immunoSEQ multiplex PCR; TCRdb keeps only in-frame clonotypes and omits some of them. In the table there are approximately 43,000 clones, about nine tenths of which are singletons. Sequenced here: CD8+ T cells from peripheral blood mononuclear cells, sampled in the first trimester of pregnancy. These receptors all come from a female donor with multiple sclerosis, enrolled in a pregnancy study.

The CDR3, as DNA: TGTGCCAGTAGTGTCCTACTAGCGGGGGAACATGAGCAGTTCTTC. Amino acids: CASSVLLAGEHEQFF. The rearrangement uses TRBV19 and TRBJ2-1; 11 nucleotides agree with TRBD2. The CDR3 has 15 residues. Germline V CDR1 and CDR2: LNHDA, SQIVND (reference sequence). V lost 5 bases to trimming and J lost 8 bases; unmatched junction nucleotides: 8.

This clone showed up just once. The rearrangement joins TRBV7-6 to TRBJ2-1; TRBD2 matches at 8 bases. V dropped 1 base and J dropped 1; count of bases not matched to a gene: 3. Germline V gives CDR1 SGHVS, CDR2 FNYEAQ. The CDR3 spans 16 residues. In nucleotides, the CDR3 is TGTGCCAGCAGCTTAGAGCGGGAGAGGTCCTACAATGAGCAGTTCTTC. This sequence encodes CASSLERERSYNEQFF.

V and J are TRBV6-5 and TRBJ2-7; TRBD2 is a possible D gene (6 bases). Deletions cut 5 bases from V and 6 bases from J, with 14 bases between. This CDR3 has 13 residues. Germline V gene sequence: CDR1 MNHEY, CDR2 SVGAGI. In DNA form, the CDR3 reads TGTGCCAGCAGTCCCGGGACTGGCGTCGAGCAGTACTTC. Protein sequence: CASSPGTGVEQYF.

This clone appeared a single time. The J gene is TRBJ2-1, the V gene TRBV27, with 10 bases that match TRBD1. This CDR3 has 16 residues. Germline loops: CDR1 MNHEY, CDR2 SMNVEV (reference sequence). Losses at the gene ends were 5 bases for V and 4 bases for J; bases not matched to a gene: 8. The CDR3 DNA sequence: TGTGCCAGCAGTGCCACGCGGACAGGGGGTTACAATGAGCAGTTCTTC. It translates to CASSATRTGGYNEQFF.

This rearrangement joins TRBV19 to TRBJ2-3; D might be TRBD1 (6 bases). V was shortened by 7 bases and J by 2 bases, with 13 bases between the two germline ends. Germline values: CDR1 LNHDA, CDR2 SQIVND (reference sequence). CDR3 length: 14 residues. The CDR3 nucleotides are TGTGCCAGTACAGGGGCAGAGGTCACAGATACGCAGTATTTT. Residues: CASTGAEVTDTQYF.

J is TRBJ2-7 and V is TRBV4-3, with 9 bases lining up with TRBD2. The CDR3 is 17 amino acids. V was pared by 0 bases and J by 3 bases, with 9 bases of the junction left unmatched. Germline CDR1 and CDR2: LGHNA and YSLEER. The CDR3 nucleotides are TGCGCCAGCAGCCAAGATCTTGCAGCGGGGGGCCTCTACGAGCAGTACTTC. Translating gives CASSQDLAAGGLYEQYF.

V and J are TRBV7-9 and TRBJ1-6, with 7 bases matching TRBD1. The CDR3 is 15 residues long. The V gene end was trimmed by 5 bases and the J gene end by 7 bases; junction bases not matched to a gene: 8. Germline V lookup: CDR1 SEHNR, CDR2 FQNEAQ (reference sequence). The CDR3, as DNA: TGTGCCAGCAGCCCAGGGACAGAACTGAATTCACCCCTCCACTTT. Amino acid sequence: CASSPGTELNSPLHF. The full variable domain, in which reference TRBV7-9 and TRBJ1-6 provide the parts outside the CDR3, is DTGVSQNPRHKITKRGQNVTFRCDPISEHNRLYWYRQTLGQGPEFLTYFQNEAQLEKSRLLSDRFSAERPKGSFSTLEIQRTEQGDSAMYLCASSPGTELNSPLHFGNGTRLTVT.

The J gene is TRBJ2-1, the V gene TRBV27, with D tentatively TRBD2 (6 bases). V lost 4 bases and J 4 bases, leaving 14 bases between the germline ends. There are 15 residues in the CDR3. Germline lookup yields CDR1 MNHEY and CDR2 SMNVEV (reference sequence). The CDR3 region is CASSWVFAGYNEQFF. The CDR3 nucleotides are TGTGCCAGCAGTTGGGTGTTCGCGGGGTACAATGAGCAGTTCTTC.

This rearrangement joins TRBV6-4 to TRBJ2-2, with TRBD2 as a possible D gene (6 bases). Trimming pared 8 bases from V and 6 bases from J, leaving 16 bases between. The germline CDR1 and CDR2 sequences are MRHNA and SNTAGT. The CDR3 has 14 amino acids. CDR3 DNA sequence: TGTGCCAGCGGAGAGGGGAGGTCCGCCGGGGAGCTGTTTTTT. Protein: CASGEGRSAGELFF.

The rearrangement links TRBV7-6 to TRBJ2-1; a possible D gene is TRBD1 (6 bases). The CDR3 is 12 residues long. V was shortened by 5 bases and J by 6 bases, with 8 bases between the two germline ends. Germline lookup yields CDR1 SGHVS and CDR2 FNYEAQ. The CDR3 is CASSVQGNEQFF. The CDR3 DNA reads as TGTGCCAGCAGCGTACAGGGCAATGAGCAGTTCTTC.

The chain couples TRBV27 to TRBJ2-7; 8 nucleotides line up with TRBD1. V lost 3 bases and J lost 2; bases outside the gene matches: 12. This CDR3 contains 17 residues. Germline V gene lookup returns CDR1 MNHEY and CDR2 SMNVEV (reference sequence). The CDR3 reads CASSLVFGQGNPYEQYF. The CDR3 coding sequence is TGTGCCAGCAGTTTGGTTTTCGGACAGGGTAACCCCTACGAGCAGTACTTC.

The chain joins TRBV10-1 to TRBJ2-3; D may be TRBD2 (5 bases). CDR1 is WNHNN, CDR2 SYGVQD, per germline (reference sequence). The CDR3 has 14 amino acids. V was pared by 3 bases and J by 2 bases, with 9 bases between. This CDR3 reads CASSERRPTDTQYF. The CDR3 region has the DNA TGCGCCAGCAGTGAACGGAGGCCCACAGATACGCAGTATTTT.

The chain combines TRBV19 with TRBJ1-2, with D uncertain. Germline V gene sequence: CDR1 LNHDA, CDR2 SQIVND (reference sequence). This CDR3 has 12 residues. V lost 1 base, J lost 8 bases, and 8 bases lay in between. As DNA, the CDR3 is TGTGCCAGTAGTATAGGAGGGAACGGCTACACCTTC. Translating gives CASSIGGNGYTF.

V usage is TRBV2 and J usage is TRBJ2-2, with 8 bases identical to TRBD1. CDR1 is SNHLY and CDR2 is FYNNEI in the germline V gene. This CDR3 region has 14 residues. V was clipped by 9 bases and J by 6 bases; unmatched bases: 9. The CDR3 DNA follows: TGTGCCAGTTTTAAGACAGGGGATTCCGGGGAGCTGTTTTTT. It specifies CASFKTGDSGELFF.

The genes are TRBV27 and TRBJ1-2; 7 nucleotides agree with TRBD1. The junction had 9 bases not matched to a gene; V was cut back by 7 bases and J by 4 bases. The CDR3 loop spans 14 amino acids. The germline CDR1 and CDR2 sequences are MNHEY and SMNVEV (reference sequence). The CDR3 coding sequence is TGTGCCAGCACCCCATCGACAGGGAGCTATGGCTACACCTTC. Protein sequence: CASTPSTGSYGYTF.

The genes are TRBV4-3 and TRBJ2-3; 9 bases fit TRBD1. From germline, CDR1 is LGHNA and CDR2 YSLEER. The V gene end was trimmed by 0 bases and the J gene end by 4 bases; junction bases not matched to a gene: 8. The CDR3 contains 17 residues. CDR3 sequence reads: CASSQDPGTGPPDTQYF. The CDR3 bases are TGCGCCAGCAGCCAAGACCCCGGGACAGGGCCCCCAGATACGCAGTATTTT.

The genes are TRBV18 and TRBJ2-7, with 8 bases matching TRBD1. V dropped 2 bases and J dropped 2; count of bases not matched to a gene: 5. The length of the CDR3 is 15 residues. CDR1 and CDR2 (germline): KGHSH, LQKENI. In nucleotides, the CDR3 is TGTGCCAGCTCACCAGGGGACAGGCCACCCTACGAGCAGTACTTC. Translated, it gives CASSPGDRPPYEQYF.

The chain links TRBV6-4 to TRBJ2-7; 10 nucleotides align to TRBD1. The germline V gene encodes CDR1 MRHNA and CDR2 SNTAGT. There are 15 residues in the CDR3. V lost 4 bases, J lost 1 base, and 4 bases stayed unmatched. CDR3 region: CASSVGTGVSYEQYF. The CDR3 DNA sequence: TGTGCCAGCAGTGTGGGGACAGGGGTTTCCTACGAGCAGTACTTC.

This sequence joins TRBV4-1 and TRBJ2-7, with a weak D call TRBD1 (6 bases). The germline V gene has CDR1 MGHRA and CDR2 YSYEKL. The CDR3 loop spans 16 amino acids. The V and J ends lost 4 bases and 2 bases respectively, with 18 bases between them. CDR3 sequence: CASSPGWGRPPYEQYF. The CDR3 DNA is TGCGCCAGCAGCCCAGGTTGGGGGCGACCCCCCTACGAGCAGTACTTC.

Comments on this clone: A junction end diverges from the germline sequence, so it may reflect a read error. The chain links TRBV19 to TRBJ2-7, with 7 positions matching TRBD1. Germline-derived CDR1 and CDR2 are LNHDA and SQIVND (reference sequence). The CDR3 has 14 residues. The CDR3 DNA follows: TGTGCCAGTAGCATAGGACAGGCCACCTACGAGCAGTACTTC. Translating it yields CASSIGQATYEQYF. The full variable domain, its missing parts supplied by reference TRBV19 and TRBJ2-7, is DGGITQSPKYLFRKEGQNVTLSCEQNLNHDAMYWYRQDPGQGLRLIYYSQIVNDFQKGDIAEGYSVSREKKESFPLTVTSAQKNPTAFYLCASSIGQATYEQYFGPGTRLTVT.

This clone was observed once. The V call is TRBV7-9, the J call TRBJ2-1; TRBD1 is a possible D gene (6 bases). This CDR3 spans 15 amino acids. The germline gives CDR1 SEHNR, CDR2 FQNEAQ (reference sequence). V was pared by 5 bases and J by 0 bases, with 11 bases between. The CDR3 nucleotides are TGTGCCAGCAGCACTCTACAGGGCTCCTACAATGAGCAGTTCTTC. Translation: CASSTLQGSYNEQFF.

The chain employs TRBV25-1 and TRBJ2-5; D gene uncertain. The V end was cut by 0 bases, the J end by 3 bases, with 2 bases between. Looked up from germline, CDR1 is MGHDK and CDR2 is SYGVNS. The CDR3 has 12 amino acids. The CDR3 DNA reads as TGTGCCAGCAGTGAATATAAAGAGACCCAGTACTTC. Encoded protein: CASSEYKETQYF.